This paragraph reports one T cell receptor beta chain. Its specificity is unknown. 5' RACE with UMI labels generated the TRB cDNA libraries. TCRdb reprocessed the 5' RACE reads; each CDR3 protein has one entry and no DNA is given. The sample has over 70,000 distinct CDR3 sequences. Triplicate sorts of 300,000 cells per CD8+ subset. This record comes from a study of CXCR3-negative and CXCR3-positive naive CD8 T cells. Study-level results: Expression of CXCR3 was partially reduced after cryopreservation, and fresh PBMCs were used in most assays.

The sequence derives from a human donor in good health. Some clones in this sample may be carry-over from other donors' samples. The sequencing sample was made of naive CXCR3- CD8+ T cells from blood. The sample's subset: CD45RO-CCR7+CD27+CD95- naive CD8+ T cells lacking CXCR3 (TNR3-).

The chain's CDR3 is CSASPDRGPSYEQYF. The chain has TRBV20-1 and TRBJ2-7; TCRdb indicates TRBD1, and absent DNA this call remains unverified. The CDR3 has 15 amino acids. Germline values: CDR1 DFQATT, CDR2 SNEGSKA (reference sequence).